Presented here are 21 T cell receptor beta chains from one specimen sequenced in a study of human T cells and chemical hapten exposure. TCRdb recomputed calls from the RACE reads with MiXCR, one row per CDR3 protein. The sample consists of over 100,000 distinct CDR3 sequences, roughly 9% of them appearing once. This sample's time point: patch test 2, 6 weeks after DPC sensitization. The treatment here: therapeutic diphenylcyclopropenone sensitization with weekly scalp DPC. Material: whole blood, obtained in connection with sensitization to the hapten diphenylcyclopropenone (DPC). Receptors were obtained from a woman in her forties with alopecia areata. Some clones in this sample may be carry-over from other donors' samples.

This clonotype was seen a handful of times. This chain links TRBV28 with TRBJ2-7, with D uncertain. Deletions cut 5 bases from V and 3 bases from J, with 2 bases between. The CDR3 length is 10 residues. Per the germline V gene, CDR1 is MDHEN and CDR2 is SYDVKM. CDR3 amino acids: CASSNYEQYF. CDR3 nucleotides: TGTGCCAGCAGTAACTACGAGCAGTACTTC.

The genes are TRBV4-2 and TRBJ2-7; tentative D call: TRBD1 (5 bases). V gave up 0 bases and J gave up 2 bases, with 11 bases separating them. Germline lookup yields CDR1 LGHNA and CDR2 YNFKEQ. CDR3 length: 15 amino acids. CDR3 DNA sequence: TGTGCCAGCAGCCAAGATCTGCCAGGGACCTACGAGCAGTACTTC. This codes for CASSQDLPGTYEQYF.

About this clonotype itself: A read error is possible here, since a much larger clone lies one base away. As the CDR3 is not closed by the conserved phenylalanine or tryptophan, this likely results from a read error. The chain joins TRBV3-1 to TRBJ1-1, with TRBD1 as a possible D gene (5 bases). V was shortened by 1 base and J by 11 bases, with 14 bases between the two germline ends. Germline V gives CDR1 LGHDT, CDR2 YNNKEL (reference sequence). The CDR3 totals 13 residues. The CDR3: CASSQGGSAEAFI. The CDR3 nucleotides are TGTGCCAGCAGCCAAGGGGGGAGCGCCGAGGCTTTCATT.

This clonotype was recorded at least ten times. The chain combines TRBV12-3 or TRBV12-4 with TRBJ1-2; a weak D match, TRBD1 (6 bases). The V gene lost 6 bases and the J gene lost 6 bases, with 20 bases spanning the gap. The CDR3 spans 15 residues. CDR3 protein: CASRPTGRTGNGYTF. The DNA of the CDR3 is TGTGCCAGCAGGCCGACAGGACGAACGGGAAATGGCTACACCTTC.

This clonotype appeared many times. The chain has TRBV11-2 and TRBJ1-4, with D maybe TRBD1 (5 bases). Trimming removed 1 base from V and 5 bases from J, with 11 bases in between. CDR1 SGHAT and CDR2 FQNNGV come from the germline V gene. The CDR3 is made up of 15 amino acids. The CDR3 region is CASSLGRGWNEKLFF. DNA of the CDR3: TGTGCCAGCAGCTTAGGACGGGGGTGGAATGAAAAACTGTTTTTT.

V and J are TRBV28 and TRBJ1-1; the D is unclear. CDR1 and CDR2 from the germline V gene are MDHEN and SYDVKM. V dropped 8 bases and J dropped 7 bases, with 20 bases sitting between them. The length of the CDR3 is 14 residues. The CDR3 loop is CASCSPTASVEAFF. CDR3 nucleotide sequence: TGTGCCAGCTGTTCCCCGACGGCGTCGGTTGAAGCTTTCTTT.

This clonotype was recorded many times. This sequence joins TRBV7-2 and TRBJ2-1; TRBD2 is a possible D gene (5 bases). Germline loops: CDR1 SGHTA, CDR2 FQGNSA. The CDR3 runs to 18 residues. V lost 1 base to trimming and J lost 0 bases, with 16 bases between them. The CDR3 loop is CASSLGLYGGSSYNEQFF. The CDR3 bases are TGTGCCAGCAGCTTAGGGTTGTATGGAGGCAGCTCCTACAATGAGCAGTTCTTC. Variable domain in full (rest from reference TRBV7-2 and TRBJ2-1): GAGVSQSPSNKVTEKGKDVELRCDPISGHTALYWYRQSLGQGLEFLIYFQGNSAPDKSGLPSDRFSAERTGGSVSTLTIQRTQQEDSAVYLCASSLGLYGGSSYNEQFFGPGTRLTVL.

This chain links TRBV28 with TRBJ2-5; a weak D match, TRBD2 (5 bases). Trimming left V 5 bases short and J 4 bases short, with 14 bases between. The CDR3 runs to 14 residues. Germline V lookup: CDR1 MDHEN, CDR2 SYDVKM. The CDR3 sequence is CASSLTSLPETQYF. The CDR3 DNA reads TGTGCCAGCAGTCTTACTAGTCTTCCAGAGACCCAGTACTTC.

The genes are TRBV4-1 and TRBJ1-4, with D tentatively TRBD1 (6 bases). The CDR3 spans 18 residues. V was pared by 0 bases and J by 2 bases, with 16 bases between. Germline V gives CDR1 MGHRA, CDR2 YSYEKL. CDR3 DNA: TGCGCCAGCAGCCAAGAAGGGGGAGCGGGGTTTACTAATGAAAAACTGTTTTTT. It specifies CASSQEGGAGFTNEKLFF.

In its sample, this clonotype was seen a few times. The chain links TRBV14 to TRBJ1-2; a weak D match, TRBD1 (6 bases). V was trimmed by 1 base and J by 4 bases, leaving 13 bases between them. The CDR3 is 15 residues long. CDR1 SGHDN and CDR2 FVKESK come from the germline V gene. The CDR3 spells CASSQVGQTTYGYTF. The CDR3 DNA follows: TGTGCCAGCAGCCAAGTTGGACAGACCACCTATGGCTACACCTTC.

The genes are TRBV7-9 and TRBJ2-5, with TRBD1 identical over 8 bases. CDR1 and CDR2 (germline): SEHNR, FQNEAQ (reference sequence). The CDR3 runs to 16 residues. Trimming took 1 base from V and 1 from J; bases not matched to a gene: 5. This CDR3 reads CASSLEAGGFQETQYF. In nucleotides, the CDR3 is TGTGCCAGCAGCTTAGAGGCAGGGGGCTTCCAAGAGACCCAGTACTTC.

A few counts support this clonotype. J is TRBJ2-7 and V is TRBV7-7; the D gene is possibly TRBD1 (6 bases). The CDR3 has 14 residues. The V and J ends lost 4 bases and 0 bases respectively, with 10 bases between them. Germline V gene data show CDR1 as SSHAT and CDR2 as FNYEAQ (reference sequence). The CDR3 bases are TGTGCCAGCAGCTCCGACAGGAGCTCCTACGAGCAGTACTTC. As protein: CASSSDRSSYEQYF.

This clonotype was counted between two and nine times. This sequence joins TRBV5-1 and TRBJ2-7; 7 bases agree with TRBD1. Germline loops: CDR1 SGHRS, CDR2 YFSETQ. This CDR3 comprises 16 residues. After removal of 4 bases from V and 3 bases from J, the junction contained 13 bases not matched to a gene. The CDR3 DNA sequence: TGCGCCAGCAGCAGGGCTCAAGGGACAGAGAGCTACGAGCAGTACTTC. This translates into CASSRAQGTESYEQYF.

CDR3 bases: TGTGCCAGCAGCCAAGGACAGGGGAACTATGGCTACACCTTC. The encoded protein is CASSQGQGNYGYTF. The chain is built from TRBV3-1 and TRBJ1-2; 8 bases fit TRBD1. The CDR3 runs to 14 residues. Germline V gene data show CDR1 as LGHDT and CDR2 as YNNKEL (reference sequence). J was trimmed by 2 bases and V by 1 base; bases with no gene match: 0.

The chain uses TRBV12-3 or TRBV12-4 and TRBJ1-5; weak D call: TRBD1 (5 bases). V gave up 4 bases and J gave up 3 bases, with 7 bases separating them. The CDR3 is 13 residues long. Here the CDR3 reads CASSYRNNQPQHF. CDR3 in DNA: TGTGCCAGCAGTTACAGGAACAATCAGCCCCAGCATTTT.

The chain recombines TRBV18 with TRBJ1-2; 7 nucleotides line up with TRBD1. The V segment lost 3 bases and the J segment 8 bases; nucleotides outside the gene matches: 15. Germline V gene sequence: CDR1 KGHSH, CDR2 LQKENI. The CDR3 totals 16 residues. The CDR3 coding sequence is TGTGCCAGCTCACCTCGGACAGGTACCGCTATGGAGGGCTACACCTTC. This translates into CASSPRTGTAMEGYTF.

The chain employs TRBV4-1 and TRBJ1-5; TRBD1 agrees at 11 bases. With 5 bases clipped from V and 11 bases from J, the junction kept 11 bases outside the gene matches. This CDR3 is 15 amino acids long. Germline V gene lookup returns CDR1 MGHRA and CDR2 YSYEKL. The CDR3 reads CASSSRDRGVRTQHF. The CDR3 DNA sequence: TGCGCCAGCAGCTCGCGGGACAGGGGGGTTAGGACCCAGCATTTT.

The rearrangement links TRBV3-2 to TRBJ2-7; the table names TRBD1, a call not compared with the DNA. TRBV3-2 is a known pseudogene. The CDR3 consists of 18 residues. DNA for the CDR3: TGTGCCAGCAGCCAAGATAGGCCCCGCGGGGACCTCTCCTACGAGCAGTACTTC. This translates into CASSQDRPRGDLSYEQYF.

The chain combines TRBV7-2 with TRBJ1-2; 7 bases align to TRBD1. Germline CDR1 SGHTA, CDR2 FQGNSA. V lost 4 bases and J lost 7; bases outside the gene matches: 9. The CDR3 runs 14 residues. CDR3 nucleotide sequence: TGTGCCAGCAGCTCCGATCAGGGGGTTGGTGGCTACACCTTC. This translates into CASSSDQGVGGYTF.

The chain employs TRBV3-1 and TRBJ1-1, with D tentatively TRBD1 (5 bases). The germline gives CDR1 LGHDT, CDR2 YNNKEL (reference sequence). V was shortened by 1 base and J by 0 bases, with 9 bases between the two germline ends. The length of the CDR3 is 15 residues. CDR3 residues: CASSQGRGMNTEAFF. DNA of the CDR3: TGTGCCAGCAGCCAAGGGCGGGGGATGAACACTGAAGCTTTCTTT.

The CDR3 nucleotides are TGTGCCAGCAGCGCGAAGCGACAGGGGGGGACAGATACGCAGTATTTT. The encoded protein is CASSAKRQGGTDTQYF. This rearrangement joins TRBV7-9 to TRBJ2-3; TRBD1 matches at 9 bases. Per the germline V gene, CDR1 is SEHNR and CDR2 is FQNEAQ (reference sequence). The CDR3 has 16 residues. The junction had 9 bases not matched to a gene; V was cut back by 5 bases and J by 3 bases.